Below, 24 T cell receptor beta chains from the same sample are listed, as sequenced in a study of blood T cell repertoires in COVID-19 (TCRdb year 2020). To prepare the library, the immunoSEQ multiplex PCR assay was applied. In its TCRdb copy, this immuneACCESS table keeps in-frame sequences only and misses some clones. Where compared with another copy, unresolved V genes explain less than half of these, and the others have no known cause. The sample data list around 100,000 clones, and about 91% of these were observed just once. Clones ranked in the top ten supply more than 1.5% of the sample. The sequencing input was peripheral blood. Source of these receptors: a human donor with active COVID-19. The donor label of this sample is uncertain.

The rearrangement uses TRBV5-5 and TRBJ2-7; D may be TRBD2 (5 bases). This CDR3 has 11 residues. V was pared by 2 bases and J by 6 bases, with 6 bases between. Germline V gene sequence: CDR1 SGHKS, CDR2 YYEKEE (reference sequence). This CDR3 reads CASSLRGEQYF. CDR3 in DNA: TGTGCCAGCAGCTTACGGGGCGAGCAGTACTTC. The full variable domain, completed using reference TRBV5-5 and TRBJ2-7, is DAGVTQSPTHLIKTRGQQVTLRCSPISGHKSVSWYQQVLGQGPQFIFQYYEKEERGRGNFPDRFSARQFPNYSSELNVNALLLGDSALYLCASSLRGEQYFGPGTRLTVT.

The chain employs TRBV7-2 and TRBJ2-3; TRBD2 agrees at 8 bases. The V gene's germline CDR1 is SGHTA and CDR2 FQGNSA. The V segment lost 2 bases and the J segment 2 bases; nucleotides outside the gene matches: 12. This CDR3 is 18 amino acids long. The CDR3 nucleotides are TGTGCCAGCAGCTTATGGGGCGGGGGGACCCCACACACAGATACGCAGTATTTT. This translates into CASSLWGGGTPHTDTQYF. The full variable domain, rest sourced from reference TRBV7-2 and TRBJ2-3, is GAGVSQSPSNKVTEKGKDVELRCDPISGHTALYWYRQSLGQGLEFLIYFQGNSAPDKSGLPSDRFSAERTGGSVSTLTIQRTQQEDSAVYLCASSLWGGGTPHTDTQYFGPGTRLTVL.

This chain links TRBV13 with TRBJ2-1; a weak D match, TRBD1 (5 bases). From germline, CDR1 is PRHDT and CDR2 FYEKMQ (reference sequence). The V end was cut by 3 bases, the J end by 2 bases, with 11 bases between. CDR3 size: 15 residues. The DNA for the CDR3 is TGTGCCAGCAGCTTCACAGGTCTGACCTACAATGAGCAGTTCTTC. Its protein product is CASSFTGLTYNEQFF.

This rearrangement joins TRBV27 to TRBJ2-7, with D perhaps matching TRBD1 (6 bases). V lost 6 bases, J lost 7 bases, and 19 bases lay in between. There are 14 residues in the CDR3. Germline CDR1 reads MNHEY; CDR2 reads SMNVEV (reference sequence). This CDR3 is CASRGGSERREQYF. CDR3 DNA: TGTGCCAGCAGAGGGGGATCTGAACGGCGGGAGCAGTACTTC.

This chain links TRBV4-1 with TRBJ1-1, with TRBD1 matching over 9 bases. Germline assignment: CDR1 MGHRA and CDR2 YSYEKL. V lost 5 bases to trimming and J lost 3 bases; unmatched junction nucleotides: 4. CDR3 length: 14 amino acids. Written as DNA, the CDR3 is TGCGCCAGCAGCAAACAGGGGGCGGACACTGAAGCTTTCTTT. Its protein is CASSKQGADTEAFF.

The genes are TRBV19 and TRBJ2-7; tentatively, D is TRBD1 (5 bases). The CDR3 consists of 13 residues. V dropped 5 bases and J dropped 3 bases, with 11 bases sitting between them. CDR1 and CDR2 (germline): LNHDA, SQIVND (reference sequence). This chain's CDR3 is CASSFGADYEQYF. The DNA of the CDR3 is TGTGCCAGTAGTTTTGGGGCGGACTACGAGCAGTACTTC.

This chain links TRBV6-5 with TRBJ1-4; unclear D gene. In germline, CDR1 is MNHEY, CDR2 SVGAGI. The CDR3 is made up of 16 amino acids. V was pared by 1 base and J by 8 bases, with 17 bases between. Here the CDR3 DNA reads TGTGCCAGCAGTTACTTCTCCGGGATCGGTGGGGAAAAACTGTTTTTT. Its translation: CASSYFSGIGGEKLFF.

This chain connects TRBV5-1 to TRBJ2-2, with 10 bases lining up with TRBD2. This CDR3 contains 16 residues. The J segment lost 5 bases and the V segment lost 4 bases, leaving 8 bases of the junction unmatched. The germline V gene has CDR1 SGHRS and CDR2 YFSETQ. CDR3 in amino acids: CASSAGLAAITGELFF. In nucleotides, the CDR3 is TGCGCCAGCAGCGCCGGACTAGCGGCAATTACCGGGGAGCTGTTTTTT.

This chain joins TRBV2 and TRBJ2-3, with 10 positions matching TRBD1. V was pared by 7 bases and J by 5 bases, with 12 bases of the junction left unmatched. This CDR3 is 16 amino acids long. The V gene's germline CDR1 is SNHLY and CDR2 FYNNEI. The CDR3 DNA follows: TGTGCCAGCACCGCGAGACAGGGGGCTATAGAAGATACGCAGTATTTT. Its translation: CASTARQGAIEDTQYF. The full variable domain, in which reference TRBV2 and TRBJ2-3 provide the parts outside the CDR3, is EPEVTQTPSHQVTQMGQEVILRCVPISNHLYFYWYRQILGQKVEFLVSFYNNEISEKSEIFDDQFSVERPDGSNFTLKIRSTKLEDSAMYFCASTARQGAIEDTQYFGPGTRLTVL.

This chain uses TRBV28 with TRBJ1-1, with D maybe TRBD1 (5 bases). There are 13 residues in the CDR3. Trimming took off 11 bases at V and 6 bases at J, with 19 bases between the two ends. The germline gives CDR1 MDHEN, CDR2 SYDVKM. CDR3 bases: TGTGCCTATGGGGGGTCAGGGACTGCTGAAGCTTTCTTT. It is translated as CAYGGSGTAEAFF.

The chain carries TRBV27 and TRBJ2-7; 10 nucleotides agree with TRBD2. This CDR3 spans 15 amino acids. CDR1 and CDR2 (germline): MNHEY, SMNVEV (reference sequence). The junction had 13 bases not matched to a gene; V was cut back by 7 bases and J by 7 bases. In DNA form, the CDR3 reads TGTGCCAGCAACCCTCTAGCGGGGGCCCGCTCGGAGCAGTACTTC. Residues: CASNPLAGARSEQYF.

The chain has TRBV6-2 or TRBV6-3 and TRBJ1-3; 9 nucleotides line up with TRBD1. The CDR3 sequence is 15 residues long. V gave up 5 bases and J gave up 4 bases; unmatched junction bases: 6. Germline CDR1 reads MNHEY; CDR2 reads SVGEGT. CDR3 DNA sequence: TGTGCCAGCAGTCCCTGGACAGGGGCAGGAAACACCATATATTTT. Translation gives CASSPWTGAGNTIYF.

The rearrangement joins TRBV28 to TRBJ2-3, with D unresolved. V lost 2 bases and J 6 bases, leaving 12 bases between the germline ends. The germline V gene encodes CDR1 MDHEN and CDR2 SYDVKM. This CDR3 spans 14 amino acids. The CDR3 DNA is TGTGCCAGCAGTTTAAGCCGCCTCCCGGATACGCAGTATTTT. It is translated as CASSLSRLPDTQYF.

The chain recombines TRBV5-1 with TRBJ1-6; possibly TRBD1 for D (6 bases). V was cut by 0 bases and J by 7 bases, with 23 bases left in between. From germline, CDR1 is SGHRS and CDR2 YFSETQ. The CDR3 has 19 amino acids. The CDR3: CASSLAGGASPGSNSPLHF. DNA for the CDR3: TGCGCCAGCAGCTTGGCCGGGGGGGCCAGTCCGGGGTCCAATTCACCCCTCCACTTT.

The V call is TRBV5-6, the J call TRBJ1-4; D may be TRBD1 (6 bases). V lost 0 bases, J lost 3 bases, and 6 bases lay in between. Germline V CDR1 and CDR2: SGHDT, YYEEEE. This CDR3 is 14 amino acids long. CDR3 sequence: CASSLGQANEKLFF. CDR3 nucleotides: TGTGCCAGCAGCTTGGGACAGGCTAATGAAAAACTGTTTTTT.

V usage is TRBV6-2 or TRBV6-3 and J usage is TRBJ1-2; 10 bases match TRBD1. Germline values: CDR1 MNHEY, CDR2 SVGEGT. Trimming at V came to 0 bases and at J to 2 bases, leaving 6 bases not matched to a gene. This CDR3 contains 17 residues. The CDR3 nucleotides are TGTGCCAGCAGTTACTCGGACAGGGGGTCGGTGAACTATGGCTACACCTTC. Translating gives CASSYSDRGSVNYGYTF.

The chain combines TRBV27 with TRBJ1-6; TRBD1 might be the D (6 bases). Germline CDR1 MNHEY, CDR2 SMNVEV (reference sequence). The V end lost 1 base, the J end lost 9 bases, and 10 bases lay between the germline ends. This CDR3 is built from 14 residues. The CDR3: CASSLWGQGSPLHF. CDR3 nucleotide sequence: TGTGCCAGCAGTTTATGGGGGCAGGGTTCACCCCTCCACTTT.

The chain couples TRBV10-3 to TRBJ1-1; 10 bases match TRBD1. The CDR3 spans 16 residues. The J segment lost 1 base and the V segment lost 5 bases, leaving 7 bases of the junction unmatched. Per the germline V gene, CDR1 is ENHRY and CDR2 is SYGVKD. The DNA for the CDR3 is TGTGCCATCAGTTCACCGGACAGGGGGGCGAACACTGAAGCTTTCTTT. It is translated as CAISSPDRGANTEAFF.

The V gene is TRBV18, the J gene TRBJ2-5; 8 positions match TRBD1. The CDR3 has 17 amino acids. V lost 3 bases, J lost 0 bases, and 9 bases stayed unmatched. Germline V gene lookup returns CDR1 KGHSH and CDR2 LQKENI. The CDR3 DNA reads as TGTGCCAGCTCACCTCTCCCGGGACAGGCGTACCAAGAGACCCAGTACTTC. Protein: CASSPLPGQAYQETQYF.

In this sample, this clone turned up once. The chain employs TRBV7-6 and TRBJ2-7; D is unclear. CDR1 and CDR2 (germline): SGHVS, FNYEAQ. The CDR3 has 14 amino acids. V was trimmed by 5 bases and J by 0 bases, leaving 11 bases between them. CDR3 residues: CASSPTVTSYEQYF. CDR3 bases: TGTGCCAGCAGCCCTACAGTGACCTCCTACGAGCAGTACTTC.

V and J are TRBV9 and TRBJ1-1, with D tentatively TRBD1 (5 bases). Germline V lookup: CDR1 SGDLS, CDR2 YYNGEE. Between the trimmed V and J ends, which lost 5 bases and 4 bases, there was a span of 21 bases. The CDR3 extends over 16 amino acids. CDR3 in amino acids: CASSRTLGGGSTEAFF. The CDR3 DNA follows: TGTGCCAGCAGTCGGACCCTCGGGGGGGGGAGCACTGAAGCTTTCTTT.

The CDR3 is CASSLSGGETQYF. The CDR3 DNA sequence: TGCGCCAGCAGCTTGAGCGGGGGAGAGACCCAGTACTTC. This chain uses TRBV5-1 with TRBJ2-5; 8 nucleotides match TRBD2. With V trimmed by 1 base and J by 4 bases, 0 bases remained unmatched. Germline-derived CDR1 and CDR2 are SGHRS and YFSETQ. The CDR3 covers 13 residues.

The chain joins TRBV11-2 to TRBJ2-7; the D is unclear. V was clipped by 8 bases and J by 2 bases, with 13 bases between them. The germline CDR1 and CDR2 sequences are SGHAT and FQNNGV. The CDR3 covers 13 residues. The DNA for the CDR3 is TGTGCCAGCGCCCAGGTCTCTACCTACGAGCAGTACTTC. It encodes CASAQVSTYEQYF.

The chain couples TRBV6-2 or TRBV6-3 to TRBJ2-6; 7 bases match TRBD2. Unmatched junction bases numbered 3, after V lost 1 base and J lost 3 bases. Germline lookup yields CDR1 MNHEY and CDR2 SVGEGT. The length of the CDR3 is 16 residues. CDR3 in amino acids: CASSYWRGGGANVLTF. DNA for the CDR3: TGTGCCAGCAGTTACTGGCGCGGGGGTGGGGCCAACGTCCTGACTTTC.